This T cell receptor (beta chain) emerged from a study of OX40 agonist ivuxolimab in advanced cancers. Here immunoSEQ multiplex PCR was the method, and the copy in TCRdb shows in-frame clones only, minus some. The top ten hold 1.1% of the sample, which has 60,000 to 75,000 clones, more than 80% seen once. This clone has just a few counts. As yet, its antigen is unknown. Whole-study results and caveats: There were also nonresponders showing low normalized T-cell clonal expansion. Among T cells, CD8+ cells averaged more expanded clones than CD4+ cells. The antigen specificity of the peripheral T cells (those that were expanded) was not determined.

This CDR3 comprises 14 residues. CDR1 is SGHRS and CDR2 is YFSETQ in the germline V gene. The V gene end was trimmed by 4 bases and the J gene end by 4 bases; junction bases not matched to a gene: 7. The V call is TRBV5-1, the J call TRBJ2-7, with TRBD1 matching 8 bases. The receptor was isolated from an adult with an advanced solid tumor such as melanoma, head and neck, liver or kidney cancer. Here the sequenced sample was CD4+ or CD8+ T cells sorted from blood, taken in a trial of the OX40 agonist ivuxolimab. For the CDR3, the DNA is TGCGCCAGCAGCCCGGACAGGGTGGGTTACGAGCAGTACTTC. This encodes CASSPDRVGYEQYF.